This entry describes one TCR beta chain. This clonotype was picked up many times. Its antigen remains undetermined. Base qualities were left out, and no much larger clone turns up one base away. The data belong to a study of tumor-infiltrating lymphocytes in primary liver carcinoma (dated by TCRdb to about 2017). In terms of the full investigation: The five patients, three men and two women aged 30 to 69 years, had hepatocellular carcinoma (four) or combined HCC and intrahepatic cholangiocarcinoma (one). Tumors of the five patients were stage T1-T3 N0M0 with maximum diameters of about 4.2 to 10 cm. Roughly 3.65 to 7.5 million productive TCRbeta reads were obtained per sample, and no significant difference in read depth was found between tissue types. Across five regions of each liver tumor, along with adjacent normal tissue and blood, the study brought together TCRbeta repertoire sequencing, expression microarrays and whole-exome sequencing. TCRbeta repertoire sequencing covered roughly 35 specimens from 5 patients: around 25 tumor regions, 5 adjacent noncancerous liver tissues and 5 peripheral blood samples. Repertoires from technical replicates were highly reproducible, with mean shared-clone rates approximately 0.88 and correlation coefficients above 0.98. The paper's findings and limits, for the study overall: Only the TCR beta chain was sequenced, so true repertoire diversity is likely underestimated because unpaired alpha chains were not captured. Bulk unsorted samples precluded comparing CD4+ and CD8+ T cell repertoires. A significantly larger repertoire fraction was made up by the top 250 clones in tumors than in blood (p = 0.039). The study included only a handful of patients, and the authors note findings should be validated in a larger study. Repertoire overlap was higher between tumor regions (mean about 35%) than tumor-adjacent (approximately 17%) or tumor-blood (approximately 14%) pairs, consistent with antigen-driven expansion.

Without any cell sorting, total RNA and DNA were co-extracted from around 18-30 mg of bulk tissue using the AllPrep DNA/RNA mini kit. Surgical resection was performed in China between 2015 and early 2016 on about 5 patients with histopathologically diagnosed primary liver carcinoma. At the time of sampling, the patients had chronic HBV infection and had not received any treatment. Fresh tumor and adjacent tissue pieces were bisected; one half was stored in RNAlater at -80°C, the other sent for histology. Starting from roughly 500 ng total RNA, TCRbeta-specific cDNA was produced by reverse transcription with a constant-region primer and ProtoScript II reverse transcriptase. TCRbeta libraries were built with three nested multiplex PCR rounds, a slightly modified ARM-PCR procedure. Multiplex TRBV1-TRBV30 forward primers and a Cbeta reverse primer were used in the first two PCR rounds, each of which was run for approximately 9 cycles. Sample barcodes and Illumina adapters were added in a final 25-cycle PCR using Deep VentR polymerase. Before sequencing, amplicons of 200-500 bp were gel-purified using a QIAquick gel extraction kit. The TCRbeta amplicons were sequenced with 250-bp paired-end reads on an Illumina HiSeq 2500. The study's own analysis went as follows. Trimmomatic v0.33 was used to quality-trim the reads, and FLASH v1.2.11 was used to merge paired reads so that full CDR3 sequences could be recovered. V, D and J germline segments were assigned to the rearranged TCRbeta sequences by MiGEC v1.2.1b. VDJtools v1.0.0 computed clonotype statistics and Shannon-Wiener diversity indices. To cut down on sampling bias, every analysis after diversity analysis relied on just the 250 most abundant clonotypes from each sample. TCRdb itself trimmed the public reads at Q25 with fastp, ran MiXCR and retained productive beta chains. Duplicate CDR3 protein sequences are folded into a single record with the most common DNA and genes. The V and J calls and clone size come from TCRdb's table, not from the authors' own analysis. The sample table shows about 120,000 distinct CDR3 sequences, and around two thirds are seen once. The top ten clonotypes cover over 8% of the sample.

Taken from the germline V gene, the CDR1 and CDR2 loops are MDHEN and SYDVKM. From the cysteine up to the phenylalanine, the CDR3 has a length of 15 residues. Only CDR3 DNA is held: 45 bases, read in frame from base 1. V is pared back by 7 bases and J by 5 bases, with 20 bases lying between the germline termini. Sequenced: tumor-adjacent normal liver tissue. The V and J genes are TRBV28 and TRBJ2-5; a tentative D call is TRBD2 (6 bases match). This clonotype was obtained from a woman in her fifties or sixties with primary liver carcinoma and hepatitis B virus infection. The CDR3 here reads CASTNPGGVLETQYF. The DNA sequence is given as TGTGCCAGCACCAACCCCGGAGGGGTCTTGGAGACCCAGTACTTC.